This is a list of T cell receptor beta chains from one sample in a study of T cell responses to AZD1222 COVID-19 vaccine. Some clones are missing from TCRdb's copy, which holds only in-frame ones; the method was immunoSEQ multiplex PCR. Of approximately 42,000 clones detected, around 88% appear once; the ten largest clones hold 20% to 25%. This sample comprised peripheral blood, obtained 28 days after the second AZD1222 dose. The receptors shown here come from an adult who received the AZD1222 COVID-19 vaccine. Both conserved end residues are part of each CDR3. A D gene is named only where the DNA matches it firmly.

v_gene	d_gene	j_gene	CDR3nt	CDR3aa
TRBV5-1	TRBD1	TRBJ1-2	TGCGTCAGCAGCCAAAGGGGGCAGGGTGGCTACACCTTC	CVSSQRGQGGYTF
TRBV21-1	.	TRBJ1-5	TGTGCCATCAAGAACAGGTTAAGCAATCAGCCCCAGCATTTT	CAIKNRLSNQPQHF
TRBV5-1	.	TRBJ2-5	TGCGCCAGCAGCATACTAACGGGGGCCAACCAAGAGACCCAGTACTTC	CASSILTGANQETQYF
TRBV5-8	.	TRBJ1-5	TGTGCCAGCAGCTTGAACAGACAGCCCCAGCATTTT	CASSLNRQPQHF
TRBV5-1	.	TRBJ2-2	TGCGCCAGCAGCGATGGGGACACCGGGGAGCTGTTTTTT	CASSDGDTGELFF
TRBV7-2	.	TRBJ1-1	TGTGCCACCCTGGCGGGGCCGGGGACTGAAGCTTTCTTT	CATLAGPGTEAFF
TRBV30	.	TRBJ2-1	TGTGCCTGGAGCCGGAATGAGCAGTTCTTC	CAWSRNEQFF
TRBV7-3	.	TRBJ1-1	TGTGCCAGCAGCTTCCGGATGAACACTGAAGCTTTCTTT	CASSFRMNTEAFF
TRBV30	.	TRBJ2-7	TGTGCCTGGAGTCAGGGGATTTCCTACGAGCAGTACTTC	CAWSQGISYEQYF
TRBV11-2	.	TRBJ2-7	TGTGCCAGCAGCTTAGCGGGGGGCGGCTACGAGCAGTACTTC	CASSLAGGGYEQYF
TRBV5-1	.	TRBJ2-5	TGCGCCAGCAGCTTGGCGGCACCCAACCAAGAGACCCAGTACTTC	CASSLAAPNQETQYF
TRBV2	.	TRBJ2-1	TGTGCCAGCAGCGAAGGTCGGCCACAGTTCTTC	CASSEGRPQFF